The rows below give T cell receptor beta chains drawn from one sample of a study of regulatory T cells in long-lasting Graves disease. One entry per CDR3 protein, called by TCRdb with MiXCR from the multiplex PCR reads. This table holds 350,000 to 450,000 distinct CDR3 sequences, roughly 25% found once. The sample was peripheral blood mononuclear cells (PBMCs), taken when the disease was refractory, from a patient treated with antithyroid drugs. These TCRs come from a woman aged 40 to 50 with Graves disease. CDR3s include the opening cysteine and the closing phenylalanine or tryptophan. The order of the fields is clone size, V gene, D gene, J gene, CDR3 DNA, CDR3 protein. The D gene is left open where the match is weak. Expanded clones are given a class, and other clones once, few, many or no size at all.

many	TRBV28	NA	TRBJ1-2	TGTGCCAGCAACCCGGGACACTTAAACTATGGCTACACCTTC	CASNPGHLNYGYTF
many	TRBV20-1	NA	TRBJ1-5	TGCAGTGCTAGAGGGCAGGAGTCCAATCAGCCCCAGCATTTT	CSARGQESNQPQHF
NA	TRBV20-1	NA	TRBJ2-7	TGCAGTGCTACAGTTCTAGTGGAGCAGTACTTC	CSATVLVEQYF
few	TRBV11-2	NA	TRBJ2-1	TGTGCCAGCAGCCTTTGGGATGAGCAGTTCTTC	CASSLWDEQFF
NA	TRBV12-3/TRBV12-4	NA	TRBJ1-4	TGTGCCAGCAGTCAGACCGGGACACCCGAAAAACTGTTTTTT	CASSQTGTPEKLFF
NA	TRBV7-2	NA	TRBJ1-2	TGTGCCAGCAGCTTAGACGGCAGAACAAACTATGGCTACACCTTC	CASSLDGRTNYGYTF
many	TRBV7-8	TRBD1	TRBJ2-7	TGTGCCAGCAGCTTGAGACAGGGGCGAAACGAGCAGTACTTC	CASSLRQGRNEQYF
NA	TRBV7-9	TRBD2	TRBJ2-3	TGTGCCAGCAGCTCGATATTAGCGGGAGGTTATACAGATACGCAGTATTTT	CASSSILAGGYTDTQYF
many	TRBV12-3/TRBV12-4	NA	TRBJ1-4	TGTGCCAGCAGTTTCGGCCCTAATGAAAAACTGTTTTTT	CASSFGPNEKLFF
NA	TRBV5-4	NA	TRBJ2-7	TGTGCCAGCAGCACCGTAGGGTTTCCGACCTACGAGCAGTACTTC	CASSTVGFPTYEQYF
NA	TRBV7-8	TRBD1	TRBJ2-1	TGTGCCAGCAGTCCCGGGACAGGGGGCTTCAATGAGCAGTTCTTC	CASSPGTGGFNEQFF
NA	TRBV9	NA	TRBJ1-1	TGTGCCAGCAGCGCCAGACAGAACACTGAAGCTTTCTTT	CASSARQNTEAFF
many	TRBV28	TRBD1	TRBJ1-1	TGTGCCAGCAGTCGCTACACGGACAGGGCGGCAACTGAAGCTTTCTTT	CASSRYTDRAATEAFF
NA	TRBV3-1	NA	TRBJ1-1	TGTGCCAGCAGCCACAAAGGCAGTTGGAACACTGAAGCTTTCTTT	CASSHKGSWNTEAFF
many	TRBV20-1	NA	TRBJ1-1	TGCAGTGCTAGAGTAAGGGGGTCCCTGAACACTGAAGCTTTCTTT	CSARVRGSLNTEAFF
NA	TRBV6-1	TRBD2	TRBJ2-7	TGTGCCAGCAGTGAAGAGGCGGGAGGCCAGGACGAGCAGTACTTC	CASSEEAGGQDEQYF
few	TRBV5-1	NA	TRBJ2-7	TGCGCCAGCAGCTTGGAGTCAGGTGTACCCACGGGGGAGCAGTACTTC	CASSLESGVPTGEQYF
NA	TRBV7-6	NA	TRBJ2-7	TGTGCCAGCAGCTTATTTCTAGGGGAGCAGTACTTC	CASSLFLGEQYF
many	TRBV20-1	NA	TRBJ1-2	TGCAGTGGGGACGGGAACTATGGCTACACCTTC	CSGDGNYGYTF
many	TRBV28	NA	TRBJ2-5	TGTGCCAGCAGTTTGACGGCCCCGCAAGAGACCCAGTACTTC	CASSLTAPQETQYF
NA	TRBV20-1	NA	TRBJ1-1	TGCAGTGCTAGCCATGGGGGGAACACTGAAGCTTTCTTT	CSASHGGNTEAFF
NA	TRBV19	NA	TRBJ1-1	TGTGCCAGTAGTGGGGGGTCGGGGAACACTGAAGCTTTCTTT	CASSGGSGNTEAFF
few	TRBV19	NA	TRBJ1-1	TGTGCCAGTAGTTGGATGGGAGCTGAAGCTTTCTTT	CASSWMGAEAFF
many	TRBV29-1	NA	TRBJ1-1	TGCAGCGTTGATGACGACAGAGAGAACACTGAAGCTTTCTTT	CSVDDDRENTEAFF
few	TRBV5-1	NA	TRBJ2-7	TGCGCCAGCAGCTTGGACGACTTCGTATACGAGCAGTACTTC	CASSLDDFVYEQYF
many	TRBV6-1	NA	TRBJ1-1	TGTGCCAGCAGCCCCCAAACGGAAGCTTTCTTT	CASSPQTEAFF
few	TRBV20-1	NA	TRBJ2-5	TGCAGTGCTAGAAGGTTTACAGTAATGTCGGAAGAGACCCAGTACTTC	CSARRFTVMSEETQYF
NA	TRBV29-1	TRBD1	TRBJ1-1	TGCAGCATACAGGGGTCCACTGAAGCTTTCTTT	CSIQGSTEAFF
NA	TRBV13	TRBD2	TRBJ2-7	TGTGCCAGCAGCATCGATAGCGGGGTACTGTACTACGAGCAGTACTTC	CASSIDSGVLYYEQYF
once	TRBV5-6	NA	TRBJ1-5	TGTGCCAGCAGCTTGGGAGATGGGGGGCAGCCCCAGCATTTT	CASSLGDGGQPQHF
NA	TRBV28	TRBD2	TRBJ2-1	TGTGCCAGCAGTCCCAATAGGGTAGCGGGAGCAACATACAATGAGCAGTTCTTC	CASSPNRVAGATYNEQFF
many	TRBV29-1	NA	TRBJ2-7	TGCAGCGTTGAATGGGCAGGGGACTACGAGCAGTACTTC	CSVEWAGDYEQYF
NA	TRBV6-1	TRBD1	TRBJ1-2	TGTGCCAGCGGTCTAAATACAGGGGATACTCCTAACTATGGCTACACCTTC	CASGLNTGDTPNYGYTF
few	TRBV10-2	NA	TRBJ2-7	TGCGCCAGCAGTGAACCCGGGACGGCCTACGAGCAGTACTTC	CASSEPGTAYEQYF
many	TRBV10-3	NA	TRBJ2-2	TGTGCCATCGAAGGCGGGGACACCGGGGAGCTGTTTTTT	CAIEGGDTGELFF
NA	TRBV15	NA	TRBJ1-3	TGTGCCACCAGCAGAGCGCCTGGAAACACCATATATTTT	CATSRAPGNTIYF
many	TRBV2	TRBD1	TRBJ1-6	TGTGCCAGCAGAGGGGACAGCCCTTATAATTCACCCCTCCACTTT	CASRGDSPYNSPLHF
few	TRBV6-1	NA	TRBJ1-1	TGTGCCAGCAGTGAAGCGCTTGGCCGATACACTGAAGCTTTCTTT	CASSEALGRYTEAFF
NA	TRBV10-2	TRBD1	TRBJ1-4	TGCGCCAGCAGTGAGGGACAGGGAAGGGGCGAAAAACTGTTTTTT	CASSEGQGRGEKLFF
many	TRBV10-3	TRBD1	TRBJ2-7	TGTGCCATCACCTCCGAGGACAGGGGTCTACTGGGCGAGCAGTACTTC	CAITSEDRGLLGEQYF
few	TRBV11-2	TRBD1	TRBJ2-7	TGTGCCAGCAGCTTACAGGGACAGGGTGACTACGAGCAGTACTTC	CASSLQGQGDYEQYF
many	TRBV20-1	NA	TRBJ2-5	TGCAGTGCTAGAGGCACGGGGGAAGGAGAGACCCAGTACTTC	CSARGTGEGETQYF